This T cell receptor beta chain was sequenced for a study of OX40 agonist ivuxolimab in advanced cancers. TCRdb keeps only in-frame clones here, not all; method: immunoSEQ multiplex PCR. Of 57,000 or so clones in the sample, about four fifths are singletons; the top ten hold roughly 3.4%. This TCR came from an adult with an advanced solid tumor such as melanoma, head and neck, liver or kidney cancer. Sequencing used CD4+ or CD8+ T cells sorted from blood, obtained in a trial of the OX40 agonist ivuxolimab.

The CDR3 here is CASSSGQYQETQYF. The DNA of the CDR3 is TGTGCCAGCAGCTCGGGACAGTACCAAGAGACCCAGTACTTC. V and J are TRBV11-3 and TRBJ2-5; 7 positions match TRBD1. CDR1 and CDR2 (germline): SGHNT, YENEEA. V gave up 4 bases and J gave up 0 bases; unmatched junction bases: 2. CDR3 length equals 14 residues.